This T cell receptor (beta chain) was observed in a study of cytomegalovirus exposure and HLA in healthy donors. Turning to this clone: The target antigen is unknown.

CDR1 SNHLY and CDR2 FYNNEI come from the germline V gene. This CDR3 is built from 13 residues. Trimming cost V 4 bases and J 6 bases, with 12 bases left between them. Study-level findings and limits: In all likelihood, a cluster of highly shared sequence variants was a sequencing artifact.

Vbeta (60) and Jbeta (13) primers were used in the PCR. Sequenced by immunoSEQ multiplex PCR; TCRdb stores in-frame clones only, minus some. This sample has 150,000 to 180,000 clones, with over 65% found just once. The TCR sequence derives from a middle-aged woman in good health and CMV-seronegative. The V and J genes are TRBV2 and TRBJ1-1, with D possibly TRBD1 on 5 matching bases. The sample consisted of PBMCs. The CDR3 region has the DNA TGTGCCAGCAGTGGGGAGGGGACCGCTGAAGCTTTCTTT. Amino acids: CASSGEGTAEAFF. The full variable domain, with the rest looked up from reference TRBV2 and TRBJ1-1, is EPEVTQTPSHQVTQMGQEVILRCVPISNHLYFYWYRQILGQKVEFLVSFYNNEISEKSEIFDDQFSVERPDGSNFTLKIRSTKLEDSAMYFCASSGEGTAEAFFGQGTRLTVV.